The 26 T cell receptor beta chains presented below share a single source sample, sequenced in a study of blood T cell repertoires in COVID-19 (TCRdb year 2020). Libraries were prepared through the immunoSEQ multiplex PCR assay. Here the immuneACCESS table is served through TCRdb, limited to in-frame sequences with V and J called. Missing clones are a known gap in these copies; in checked studies unresolved V genes cover under half, and the rest lacks a known reason. The sample contains under 400,000 clones, 90% of them found a single time. The ten largest clones represent approximately 6.2% of the sample. The sequenced sample consisted of peripheral blood. The receptors were gathered from a man aged 18 to 30 with active or convalescent COVID-19.

The chain recombines TRBV30 with TRBJ1-2, with D possibly being TRBD1 (6 bases). Trimming took off 4 bases at V and 4 bases at J, with 10 bases between the two ends. The CDR3 spans 12 residues. Germline V gene lookup returns CDR1 GTSNPN and CDR2 SVGIG (reference sequence). CDR3 residues: CAWNRACYGYTF. The CDR3 DNA sequence: TGTGCCTGGAACAGGGCCTGCTATGGCTACACCTTC.

The rearrangement links TRBV18 to TRBJ1-1; no firm D call. Trimming removed 4 bases at V and 5 bases at J, with 17 bases between. The CDR3 length is 15 residues. Germline CDR1 is KGHSH and CDR2 is LQKENI. This CDR3 is CASSLWESPGTEAFF. In nucleotides, the CDR3 is TGTGCCAGCTCACTATGGGAATCCCCGGGGACTGAAGCTTTCTTT.

This chain links TRBV15 with TRBJ1-2; a possible D gene is TRBD1 (6 bases). Deletions cut 5 bases from V and 4 bases from J, with 20 bases between. The CDR3 contains 16 residues. Germline V gene lookup returns CDR1 LNHNV and CDR2 YYDKDF (reference sequence). CDR3 protein: CATSGTTGTLGYGYTF. The DNA for the CDR3 is TGTGCCACCAGCGGAACGACAGGAACCCTTGGCTATGGCTACACCTTC.

J is TRBJ2-2 and V is TRBV11-2; 8 bases fit TRBD1. CDR1 is SGHAT and CDR2 is FQNNGV in the germline V gene. V lost 6 bases to trimming and J lost 2 bases; unmatched junction nucleotides: 8. The CDR3 totals 16 residues. CDR3 in DNA: TGTGCCAGCAGAATACAGGGGGTGCACAACACCGGGGAGCTGTTTTTT. Amino acid sequence: CASRIQGVHNTGELFF.

The V and J genes are TRBV3-1 (or the pseudogene TRBV3-2) and TRBJ2-5, with TRBD2 matching 11 bases. CDR3 length: 17 residues. Germline values: CDR1 LGHDT, CDR2 YNNKEL (reference sequence). Trimming cost V 0 bases and J 5 bases; bases outside gene matches: 8. The chain's CDR3 is CASSQDQLAGGSETQYF. CDR3 coding DNA: TGTGCCAGCAGCCAAGATCAGCTAGCGGGGGGATCGGAGACCCAGTACTTC.

CDR3 sequence reads: CASSPPGQARETQYF. DNA for the CDR3: TGTGCCAGCAGTCCCCCGGGACAGGCGAGAGAGACCCAGTACTTC. The chain employs TRBV6-5 and TRBJ2-5; 8 positions agree with TRBD1. Losses at the gene ends were 5 bases for V and 4 bases for J; bases not matched to a gene: 9. Looked up from germline, CDR1 is MNHEY and CDR2 is SVGAGI. This CDR3 contains 15 residues.

The V gene is TRBV4-2, the J gene TRBJ1-1; 12 positions agree with TRBD1. With V trimmed by 3 bases and J by 3 bases, 11 bases remained unmatched. Germline lookup yields CDR1 LGHNA and CDR2 YNFKEQ. The CDR3 extends over 18 amino acids. CDR3 in amino acids: CASSQTGTGGGRDTEAFF. The DNA for the CDR3 is TGTGCCAGCAGCCAGACCGGGACAGGGGGCGGCCGGGACACTGAAGCTTTCTTT.

The genes are TRBV7-9 and TRBJ1-2; 9 nucleotides match TRBD1. CDR3 size: 14 residues. V trimming: 4 bases; J trimming: 7 bases; junction bases outside the gene matches: 7. Germline loops: CDR1 SEHNR, CDR2 FQNEAQ (reference sequence). CDR3 in DNA: TGTGCCAGCAGCTCCCTCCGGGACAGGGCTGGCTACACCTTC. Translated, it gives CASSSLRDRAGYTF.

This clone occurred once. This sample also contains other DNA sequences that code for the same CDR3. The chain carries TRBV11-3 and TRBJ2-2, with D hard to call. V was clipped by 5 bases and J by 2 bases, with 6 bases between them. CDR3 size: 13 residues. The germline V gene has CDR1 SGHNT and CDR2 YENEEA. The CDR3 is CASSPLNTGELFF. DNA of the CDR3: TGTGCCAGCAGCCCCCTTAACACCGGGGAGCTGTTTTTT.

The V gene is TRBV7-8, the J gene TRBJ2-3, with D perhaps matching TRBD2 (6 bases). V was clipped by 3 bases and J by 1 base, with 14 bases between them. There are 16 residues in the CDR3. Looked up from germline, CDR1 is SGHVS and CDR2 is FQNEAQ. The CDR3 DNA reads as TGTGCCAGCAGCTTTAAAGCGGCTAGCGGCACAGATACGCAGTATTTT. It specifies CASSFKAASGTDTQYF.

This chain links TRBV3-1 (or the pseudogene TRBV3-2) with TRBJ2-7; 7 nucleotides agree with TRBD1. The CDR3 runs to 15 residues. V lost 4 bases and J lost 3; bases outside the gene matches: 9. In germline, CDR1 is LGHDT, CDR2 YNNKEL (reference sequence). The CDR3 DNA follows: TGTGCCAGCAGCCGCCGACAGGGTCCTAGCTACGAGCAGTACTTC. As protein: CASSRRQGPSYEQYF.

The chain links TRBV7-2 to TRBJ2-2, with 8 bases fitting TRBD2. The CDR3 sequence is 17 residues long. The germline V gene has CDR1 SGHTA and CDR2 FQGNSA. With 7 bases clipped from V and 2 bases from J, the junction kept 12 bases outside the gene matches. The CDR3 DNA reads as TGTGCCAGCACCTTCCCGGTCGGGACTAGAAACACCGGGGAGCTGTTTTTT. The encoded protein is CASTFPVGTRNTGELFF.

This rearrangement joins TRBV7-3 to TRBJ2-5; D is possibly TRBD2 (6 bases). This CDR3 is built from 13 residues. Looked up from germline, CDR1 is SGHTA and CDR2 is FQGTGA. V lost 4 bases and J 2 bases, leaving 8 bases between the germline ends. CDR3 region: CASSSGLQETQYF. CDR3 nucleotides: TGTGCCAGCAGCTCGGGACTGCAAGAGACCCAGTACTTC.

The CDR3 sequence: CASSLGQDSYNEQFF. The DNA for the CDR3 is TGTGCCAGCAGCCTCGGACAGGACTCCTACAATGAGCAGTTCTTC. This rearrangement joins TRBV3-1 (or the pseudogene TRBV3-2) to TRBJ2-1; 7 bases are shared with TRBD1. Germline CDR1 is LGHDT and CDR2 is YNNKEL (reference sequence). The length of the CDR3 is 15 residues. The trim removed 4 bases at V and 0 bases at J, leaving 3 bases unmatched.

The chain joins TRBV7-9 to TRBJ2-1; TRBD2 matches 11 bases. V was clipped by 1 base and J by 6 bases; unmatched bases: 8. The CDR3 totals 17 residues. Germline V gene lookup returns CDR1 SEHNR and CDR2 FQNEAQ (reference sequence). The CDR3 here is CASSLGILAGGSNEQFF. CDR3 coding DNA: TGTGCCAGCAGCTTAGGAATTCTAGCGGGGGGAAGCAATGAGCAGTTCTTC.

V gene TRBV6-2 or TRBV6-3 combines with J gene TRBJ2-1; weak D call: TRBD1 (5 bases). This CDR3 is built from 16 residues. Germline assignment: CDR1 MNHEY and CDR2 SVGEGT. Trimming pared 4 bases from V and 2 bases from J, leaving 15 bases between. CDR3 in amino acids: CASSWAGYPPYNEQFF. Here the CDR3 DNA reads TGTGCCAGCAGTTGGGCAGGGTATCCACCCTACAATGAGCAGTTCTTC.

Notes on this clone: Other DNA sequences from this sample encode an identical CDR3 as well. The chain uses TRBV9 and TRBJ1-5; D is uncertain. The CDR3 covers 15 residues. V lost 3 bases and J lost 0, with 10 bases in between. In germline, CDR1 is SGDLS, CDR2 YYNGEE. The CDR3 loop reads CASSAGAYSNQPQHF. In nucleotides, the CDR3 is TGTGCCAGCAGCGCGGGAGCATATAGCAATCAGCCCCAGCATTTT.

This chain connects TRBV19 to TRBJ1-5; the D is unclear. This CDR3 comprises 16 residues. CDR1 is LNHDA and CDR2 is SQIVND in the germline V gene (reference sequence). The V end was cut by 5 bases, the J end by 2 bases, with 16 bases between. The CDR3 DNA sequence: TGTGCCAGTAGTCCTCCTGTCGGGGTGCGCAATCAGCCCCAGCATTTT. Protein: CASSPPVGVRNQPQHF.

V usage is TRBV28 and J usage is TRBJ1-4; TRBD1 aligns across 10 bases. CDR1 is MDHEN and CDR2 is SYDVKM in the germline V gene. V lost 5 bases to trimming and J lost 7 bases; unmatched junction nucleotides: 4. The CDR3 has 14 residues. CDR3 protein: CASSGDRGFEKLFF. CDR3 bases: TGTGCCAGCAGTGGGGACAGGGGCTTTGAAAAACTGTTTTTT.

The chain links TRBV20-1 to TRBJ2-7, with TRBD2 identical over 10 bases. Germline V lookup: CDR1 DFQATT, CDR2 SNEGSKA (reference sequence). V was pared by 3 bases and J by 7 bases, with 12 bases of the junction left unmatched. The CDR3 has 15 residues. CDR3 loop: CSASLAGGPGREQYF. CDR3 in DNA: TGCAGTGCTAGTTTAGCGGGGGGACCGGGAAGAGAGCAGTACTTC.

This chain uses TRBV27 with TRBJ1-6; D gene unclear. The ends were cut back, 4 bases at V and 0 bases at J, with 13 bases in the middle. The CDR3 totals 17 residues. Germline V lookup: CDR1 MNHEY, CDR2 SMNVEV (reference sequence). The CDR3 DNA reads as TGTGCCAGCAGTTCTCCGACGGGGAGCTCCTATAATTCACCCCTCCACTTT. This translates into CASSSPTGSSYNSPLHF.

This clone has just a few counts. The chain recombines TRBV9 with TRBJ2-1; D gene unclear. The CDR3 is 15 amino acids. CDR1 is SGDLS and CDR2 is YYNGEE in the germline V gene. With 3 bases removed from V and 0 bases from J, the gap between germline ends came to 10 bases. CDR3 DNA: TGTGCCAGCAGCGACGACATCCGCTCCTACAATGAGCAGTTCTTC. Translation: CASSDDIRSYNEQFF.

CDR3 bases: TGCAGCGTTCCGGGACTAGCGGAAGAGACCCAGTACTTC. Translated, it gives CSVPGLAEETQYF. The chain uses TRBV29-1 and TRBJ2-5, with 11 positions matching TRBD2. This CDR3 spans 13 amino acids. With V trimmed by 5 bases and J by 3 bases, 2 bases remained unmatched. CDR1 is SQVTM, CDR2 ANQGSEA, per germline.

Turning to this clone: One end of the junction does not line up with germline, which may come from a read error. V gene TRBV6-1 combines with J gene TRBJ1-1; TRBD1 matches at 8 bases. The CDR3 consists of 13 residues. From germline, CDR1 is MNHNS and CDR2 SASEGT. CDR3 bases: TGTGCCAGCAGTGACCGGGACAGGCTAAGCCCCGACTTT. It encodes CASSDRDRLSPDF.

This chain joins TRBV10-3 and TRBJ2-5; D may be TRBD1 (5 bases). Trimming cost V 5 bases and J 4 bases, with 17 bases left between them. Germline V lookup: CDR1 ENHRY, CDR2 SYGVKD. The CDR3 has 15 residues. This CDR3 reads CAISRDSLIGETQYF. DNA for the CDR3: TGTGCCATCAGTCGCGACAGCCTAATAGGAGAGACCCAGTACTTC.

Comments on this clone: Other DNA variants within this sample encode the same CDR3. This chain links TRBV6-5 with TRBJ2-5; 9 nucleotides line up with TRBD1. Trimming cost V 5 bases and J 5 bases; bases outside gene matches: 3. From germline, CDR1 is MNHEY and CDR2 SVGAGI. This CDR3 is 13 amino acids long. The DNA of the CDR3 is TGTGCCAGCAGTAGGACAGGGGTGGAGACCCAGTACTTC. It translates to CASSRTGVETQYF.